The clone carrying this T cell receptor beta chain showed up many times. This specimen belongs to a study of T cells after posttransplantation cyclophosphamide. Assay: immunoSEQ multiplex PCR; the TCRdb copy retains only in-frame clones and omits some. The sample shows under 45,000 clones, no singletons; the ten largest hold approximately 4.5%. Looked up from germline, CDR1 is MDHEN and CDR2 is SYDVKM. The CDR3 has 15 amino acids. Germline trimming cut 4 bases from V and 7 bases from J; bases unmatched to any gene: 9. The material sequenced was PBMCs. This rearrangement joins TRBV28 to TRBJ1-2; 10 positions agree with TRBD1. This clonotype was sampled from a woman aged 50 to 60 in good health and a related stem cell transplant donor. CDR3 nucleotide sequence: TGTGCCAGCAGTTCTACCTGGACAGGGGGGGTTGGCTACACCTTC. It translates to CASSSTWTGGVGYTF.